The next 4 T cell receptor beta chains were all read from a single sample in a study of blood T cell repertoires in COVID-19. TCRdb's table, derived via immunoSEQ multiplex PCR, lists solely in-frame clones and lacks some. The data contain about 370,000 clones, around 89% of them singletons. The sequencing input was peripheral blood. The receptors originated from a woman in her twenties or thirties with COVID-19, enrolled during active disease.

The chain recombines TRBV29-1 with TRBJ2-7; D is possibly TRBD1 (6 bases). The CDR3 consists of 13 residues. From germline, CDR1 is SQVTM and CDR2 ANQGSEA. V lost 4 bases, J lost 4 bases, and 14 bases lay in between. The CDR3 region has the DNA TGCAGCGTTGGGCACGTGACAGGTTACGAGCAGTACTTC. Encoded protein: CSVGHVTGYEQYF.

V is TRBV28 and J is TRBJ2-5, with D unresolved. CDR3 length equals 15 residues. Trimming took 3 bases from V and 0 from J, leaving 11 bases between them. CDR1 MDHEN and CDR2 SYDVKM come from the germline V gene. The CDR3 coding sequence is TGTGCCAGCAGTTTTGACACAAGACACCAAGAGACCCAGTACTTC. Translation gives CASSFDTRHQETQYF.

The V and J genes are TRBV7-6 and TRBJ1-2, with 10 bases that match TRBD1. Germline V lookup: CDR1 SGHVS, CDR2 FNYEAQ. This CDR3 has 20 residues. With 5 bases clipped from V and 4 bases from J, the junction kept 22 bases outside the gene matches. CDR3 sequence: CASSTYRGGLGTGAAYGYTF. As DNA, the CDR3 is TGTGCCAGCAGCACCTATCGGGGGGGATTGGGGACAGGGGCGGCCTATGGCTACACCTTC.

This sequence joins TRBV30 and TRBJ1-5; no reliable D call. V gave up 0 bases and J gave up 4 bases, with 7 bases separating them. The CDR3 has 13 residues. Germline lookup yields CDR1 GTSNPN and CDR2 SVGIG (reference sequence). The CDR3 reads CAWSVSGNQPQHF. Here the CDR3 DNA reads TGTGCCTGGAGTGTATCGGGGAATCAGCCCCAGCATTTT. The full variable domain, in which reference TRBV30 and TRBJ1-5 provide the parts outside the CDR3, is SQTIHQWPATLVQPVGSPLSLECTVEGTSNPNLYWYRQAAGRGLQLLFYSVGIGQISSEVPQNLSASRPQDRQFILSSKKLLLSDSGFYLCAWSVSGNQPQHFGDGTRLSIL.